The next 13 T cell receptor beta chains were all read from a single sample in a study of cytomegalovirus exposure and HLA in healthy donors. PCR primers comprised 60 Vbeta and 13 Jbeta primers. TCRdb keeps only in-frame clones here, not all; method: immunoSEQ multiplex PCR. The sample carries about 100,000 clones, approximately 75% recorded once. Sequencing used PBMCs. Receptor source: a woman between 35 and 50 years old in good health and CMV-seronegative.

The chain combines TRBV28 with TRBJ2-1, with 7 bases lining up with TRBD1. V shed 2 bases and J 2 bases; nucleotides not matched to a gene: 3. Germline loops: CDR1 MDHEN, CDR2 SYDVKM. The CDR3 is made up of 15 amino acids. Here the CDR3 reads CASSLEGTAYNEQFF. The CDR3 bases are TGTGCCAGCAGTTTAGAGGGGACAGCCTACAATGAGCAGTTCTTC. Full variable domain (missing parts from reference TRBV28 and TRBJ2-1): DVKVTQSSRYLVKRTGEKVFLECVQDMDHENMFWYRQDPGLGLRLIYFSYDVKMKEKGDIPEGYSVSREKKERFSLILESASTNQTSMYLCASSLEGTAYNEQFFGPGTRLTVL.

The chain has TRBV13 and TRBJ2-5; no clear D. Trimming pared 0 bases from V and 5 bases from J, leaving 7 bases between. The V gene's germline CDR1 is PRHDT and CDR2 FYEKMQ (reference sequence). The CDR3 runs to 13 residues. CDR3 sequence (DNA): TGTGCCAGCAGCTTAGGTTCGTTTGAGACCCAGTACTTC. Its protein product is CASSLGSFETQYF.

The chain joins TRBV7-6 to TRBJ2-3; 14 bases agree with TRBD2. This CDR3 is 17 amino acids long. Germline loops: CDR1 SGHVS, CDR2 FNYEAQ. Unmatched junction bases numbered 8, after V lost 5 bases and J lost 4 bases. The CDR3 sequence: CASSDDRLAGGPDTQYF. The CDR3 region has the DNA TGTGCCAGCAGCGATGATCGACTAGCGGGAGGGCCAGATACGCAGTATTTT.

The chain is built from TRBV21-1 and TRBJ2-3; the table's TRBD2 call for D was not verified on the DNA. TRBV21-1 is a documented pseudogene. There are 18 residues in the CDR3. In nucleotides, the CDR3 is TGTGCCAGCAGCAAAGTCTCGGCTAGCGGGAAGACAACAGATACGCAGTATTTT. It yields the protein CASSKVSASGKTTDTQYF.

The rearrangement uses TRBV11-2 and TRBJ1-1; maybe TRBD1 (6 bases). Germline V lookup: CDR1 SGHAT, CDR2 FQNNGV. The V end lost 7 bases, the J end lost 3 bases, and 12 bases lay between the germline ends. The CDR3 length is 13 residues. The CDR3 spells CASNPQGHTEAFF. The DNA for the CDR3 is TGTGCCAGCAACCCCCAGGGGCACACTGAAGCTTTCTTT.

The chain uses TRBV10-3 and TRBJ2-7; no clear D gene. The germline CDR1 and CDR2 sequences are ENHRY and SYGVKD. Trimming left V 2 bases short and J 7 bases short, with 6 bases between. The CDR3 consists of 11 residues. CDR3 DNA: TGTGCCATCAGTGAGGCCCTAGAGCAGTACTTC. Its protein is CAISEALEQYF.

The chain carries TRBV30 and TRBJ1-6; TRBD1 aligns across 8 bases. Trimming at V came to 2 bases and at J to 5 bases, leaving 5 bases not matched to a gene. This CDR3 has 15 amino acids. Germline V gene data show CDR1 as GTSNPN and CDR2 as SVGIG (reference sequence). CDR3 sequence (DNA): TGTGCCTGGAGTCCAGGGGGCGCCAATAATTCACCCCTCCACTTT. It encodes CAWSPGGANNSPLHF.

The chain is built from TRBV7-9 and TRBJ2-2; 8 bases are a match to TRBD1. This CDR3 is built from 17 residues. The germline CDR1 and CDR2 sequences are SEHNR and FQNEAQ (reference sequence). Trimming cost V 5 bases and J 2 bases; bases outside gene matches: 10. CDR3 in amino acids: CASSGYQGAGNTGELFF. The CDR3 DNA is TGTGCCAGCAGCGGATATCAGGGGGCGGGCAACACCGGGGAGCTGTTTTTT.

This sequence joins TRBV19 and TRBJ1-5; TRBD1 is a possible D gene (5 bases). With 7 bases removed from V and 1 base from J, the gap between germline ends came to 14 bases. The CDR3 extends over 15 amino acids. Germline-derived CDR1 and CDR2 are LNHDA and SQIVND (reference sequence). DNA for the CDR3: TGTGCCAGTACCTCTACCTGGGGCAGCAATCAGCCCCAGCATTTT. Translating gives CASTSTWGSNQPQHF.

The chain carries TRBV29-1 and TRBJ1-1; D not resolved. V lost 4 bases to trimming and J lost 1 base, with 16 bases between them. CDR1 SQVTM and CDR2 ANQGSEA come from the germline V gene. The CDR3 extends over 15 amino acids. The CDR3 nucleotides read TGCAGCGTTGTCCCAACCCTTCGACAGAACACTGAAGCTTTCTTT. This translates into CSVVPTLRQNTEAFF.

Only a few counts were recorded for this clone. This chain connects TRBV27 to TRBJ2-1, with TRBD1 identical over 7 bases. The CDR3 is 14 residues long. Germline trimming cut 2 bases from V and 8 bases from J; bases unmatched to any gene: 6. Germline CDR1 MNHEY, CDR2 SMNVEV (reference sequence). CDR3 protein: CASSLTRQGHEQFF. The DNA for the CDR3 is TGTGCCAGCAGTTTAACCCGACAGGGACATGAGCAGTTCTTC.

This chain connects TRBV12-1 to TRBJ2-1; whether TRBD2, the table's D call, matches the DNA was not checked. TRBV12-1 is a known pseudogene. CDR3 size: 16 residues. The CDR3 region has the DNA TGTGCCAGCAGCTTTCTCCTAGCGGGAGGGGAGTATGAGCAGTTCTTC. This sequence encodes CASSFLLAGGEYEQFF.

The rearrangement uses TRBV4-2 and TRBJ2-3; TRBD2 agrees at 16 bases. With 1 base clipped from V and 0 bases from J, the junction kept 10 bases outside the gene matches. The CDR3 runs to 21 residues. CDR1 is LGHNA, CDR2 YNFKEQ, per germline. In DNA, the CDR3 is TGTGCCAGCAGCCAAGCTTCCCCCGGGACTAGCGGGGGGGCGAGCACAGATACGCAGTATTTT. Its translation: CASSQASPGTSGGASTDTQYF.